Presented here are 6 T cell receptor beta chains from one specimen sequenced in a study of blood T cell repertoires in COVID-19. TCRdb's table, derived via immunoSEQ multiplex PCR, lists solely in-frame clones and lacks some. Altogether some 410,000 clones are present, 88% being singletons, with the ten largest covering more than 0.85%. Sequencing was performed on PBMCs or T cells enriched from blood (not recorded which). These receptor sequences come from a young woman with acute COVID-19.

The chain joins TRBV6-5 to TRBJ2-7, with 8 bases that match TRBD1. This CDR3 comprises 13 residues. Germline assignment: CDR1 MNHEY and CDR2 SVGAGI. V dropped 7 bases and J dropped 2; count of bases not matched to a gene: 4. The CDR3 protein is CASTGQGPYEQYF. CDR3 in DNA: TGTGCCAGCACCGGACAGGGCCCCTACGAGCAGTACTTC.

The rearrangement joins TRBV2 to TRBJ1-2; TRBD1 might be the D (5 bases). V lost 10 bases and J lost 8, with 23 bases in between. CDR1 and CDR2 from the germline V gene are SNHLY and FYNNEI. The CDR3 is 14 amino acids. The CDR3 DNA is TGTGCCACAACCAGCGGGACGGCCCTCGGAGGCTACACCTTC. It encodes CATTSGTALGGYTF.

In this sample, this clone turned up a few times. The chain uses TRBV5-1 and TRBJ1-1, with 9 bases aligning to TRBD1. This CDR3 has 16 residues. Germline V gives CDR1 SGHRS, CDR2 YFSETQ. Trimming cost V 0 bases and J 3 bases; bases outside gene matches: 6. In nucleotides, the CDR3 is TGCGCCAGCAGCTTGGGGGACAGGGCGGCATACACTGAAGCTTTCTTT. This translates into CASSLGDRAAYTEAFF.

This clone was seen once. The CDR3 DNA reads TGTGCCTGGTCCACCCGACAGAGAGTAAATGAAAAACTGTTTTTT. This codes for CAWSTRQRVNEKLFF. This sequence joins TRBV30 and TRBJ1-4; the D gene is possibly TRBD1 (5 bases). Germline assignment: CDR1 GTSNPN and CDR2 SVGIG (reference sequence). This CDR3 is 15 amino acids long. Between the trimmed V and J ends, which lost 5 bases and 5 bases, there was a span of 18 bases.

The chain carries TRBV3-1 (or the pseudogene TRBV3-2) and TRBJ2-1; TRBD2 matches at 10 bases. Germline CDR1 is LGHDT and CDR2 is YNNKEL (reference sequence). The CDR3 has 14 amino acids. Trimming cost V 8 bases and J 2 bases; bases outside gene matches: 3. CDR3 in amino acids: CASSLAGTYNEQFF. The CDR3 DNA is TGTGCCAGCTCACTAGCGGGGACCTACAATGAGCAGTTCTTC.

This clone was found a few times. The V call is TRBV5-1, the J call TRBJ1-3; no definite D call. From germline, CDR1 is SGHRS and CDR2 YFSETQ. This CDR3 is built from 15 residues. V was shortened by 0 bases and J by 4 bases, with 11 bases between the two germline ends. The CDR3 is CASSLGGLGGNTIYF. The CDR3 DNA reads as TGCGCCAGCAGCTTGGGAGGTCTCGGGGGAAACACCATATATTTT. The entire variable domain, with the rest obtained from reference TRBV5-1 and TRBJ1-3, is as follows: KAGVTQTPRYLIKTRGQQVTLSCSPISGHRSVSWYQQTPGQGLQFLFEYFSETQRNKGNFPGRFSGRQFSNSRSEMNVSTLELGDSALYLCASSLGGLGGNTIYFGEGSWLTVV.